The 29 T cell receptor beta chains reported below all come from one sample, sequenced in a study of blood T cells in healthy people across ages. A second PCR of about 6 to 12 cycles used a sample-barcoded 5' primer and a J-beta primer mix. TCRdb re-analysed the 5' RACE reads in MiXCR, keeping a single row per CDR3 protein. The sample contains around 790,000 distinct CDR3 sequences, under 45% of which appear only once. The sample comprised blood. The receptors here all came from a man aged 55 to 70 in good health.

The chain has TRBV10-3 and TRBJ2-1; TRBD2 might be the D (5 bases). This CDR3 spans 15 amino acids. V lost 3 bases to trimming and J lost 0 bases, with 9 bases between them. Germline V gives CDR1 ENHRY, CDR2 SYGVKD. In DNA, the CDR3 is TGTGCCATCAGTGAAGGACTGAGCTCCTACAATGAGCAGTTCTTC. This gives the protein CAISEGLSSYNEQFF.

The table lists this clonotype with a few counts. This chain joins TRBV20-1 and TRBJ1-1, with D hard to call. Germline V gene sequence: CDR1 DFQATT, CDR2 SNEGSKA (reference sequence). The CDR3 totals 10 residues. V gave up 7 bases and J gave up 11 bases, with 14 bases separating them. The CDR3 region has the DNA TGCAGTGTACGTAACCCGAACGCTTTCTTT. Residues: CSVRNPNAFF.

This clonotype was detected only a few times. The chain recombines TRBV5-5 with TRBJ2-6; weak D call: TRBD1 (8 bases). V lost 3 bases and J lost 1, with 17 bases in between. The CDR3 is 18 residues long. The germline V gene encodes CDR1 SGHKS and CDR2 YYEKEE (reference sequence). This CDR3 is CASSSTGGVVSGANVLTF. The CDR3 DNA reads TGTGCCAGCAGCTCCACAGGGGGGGTAGTGTCTGGGGCCAACGTCCTGACTTTC. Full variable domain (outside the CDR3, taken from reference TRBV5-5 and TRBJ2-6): DAGVTQSPTHLIKTRGQQVTLRCSPISGHKSVSWYQQVLGQGPQFIFQYYEKEERGRGNFPDRFSARQFPNYSSELNVNALLLGDSALYLCASSSTGGVVSGANVLTFGAGSRLTVL.

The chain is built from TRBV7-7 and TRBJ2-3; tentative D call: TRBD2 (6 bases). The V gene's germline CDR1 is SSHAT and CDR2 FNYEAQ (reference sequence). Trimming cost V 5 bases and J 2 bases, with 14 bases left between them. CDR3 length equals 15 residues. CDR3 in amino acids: CASSRLGLHTDTQYF. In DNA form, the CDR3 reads TGTGCCAGCAGCCGATTAGGACTACACACAGATACGCAGTATTTT.

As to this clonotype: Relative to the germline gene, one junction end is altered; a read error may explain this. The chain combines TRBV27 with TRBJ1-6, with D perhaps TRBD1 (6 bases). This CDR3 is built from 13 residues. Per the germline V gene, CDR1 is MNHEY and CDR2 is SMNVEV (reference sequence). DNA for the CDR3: TGTGTCAGCAGTTCAAAGGGGGAATCACCCCTCCACTTT. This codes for CVSSSKGESPLHF.

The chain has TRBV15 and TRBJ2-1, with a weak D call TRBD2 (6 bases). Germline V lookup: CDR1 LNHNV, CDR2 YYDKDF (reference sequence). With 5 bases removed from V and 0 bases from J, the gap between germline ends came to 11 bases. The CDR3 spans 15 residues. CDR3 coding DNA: TGTGCCACCAGCGGCGGGGATAGCTCCTACAATGAGCAGTTCTTC. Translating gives CATSGGDSSYNEQFF.

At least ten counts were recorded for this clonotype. The CDR3 bases are TGTGCCAGCAGTTTAAGGAGCTACGAGCAGTACTTC. Its protein is CASSLRSYEQYF. The gene calls are TRBV13 and TRBJ2-7; no clear D gene. The CDR3 extends over 12 amino acids. With 6 bases removed from V and 3 bases from J, the gap between germline ends came to 9 bases. The V gene's germline CDR1 is PRHDT and CDR2 FYEKMQ (reference sequence).

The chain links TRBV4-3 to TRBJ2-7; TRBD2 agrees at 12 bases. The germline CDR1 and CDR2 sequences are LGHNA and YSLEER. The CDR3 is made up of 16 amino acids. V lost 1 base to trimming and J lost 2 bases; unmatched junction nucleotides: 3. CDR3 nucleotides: TGCGCCAGCAGCCAAGCTAGCGGGGGGGTCCCCTACGAGCAGTACTTC. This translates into CASSQASGGVPYEQYF.

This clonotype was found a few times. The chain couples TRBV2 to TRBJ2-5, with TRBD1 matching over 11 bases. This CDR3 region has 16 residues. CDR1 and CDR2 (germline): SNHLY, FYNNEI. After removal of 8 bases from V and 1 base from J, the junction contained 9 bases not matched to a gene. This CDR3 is CASGRDRGGTQETQYF. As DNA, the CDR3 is TGTGCCAGCGGCCGGGACAGGGGGGGAACCCAAGAGACCCAGTACTTC.

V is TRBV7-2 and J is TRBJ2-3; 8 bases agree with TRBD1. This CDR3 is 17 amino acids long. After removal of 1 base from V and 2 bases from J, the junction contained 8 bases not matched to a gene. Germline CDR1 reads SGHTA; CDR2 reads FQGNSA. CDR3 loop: CASSLGRQGRPTDTQYF. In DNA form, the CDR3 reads TGTGCCAGCAGCTTAGGGCGACAGGGGCGGCCCACAGATACGCAGTATTTT. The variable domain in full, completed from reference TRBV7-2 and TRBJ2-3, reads GAGVSQSPSNKVTEKGKDVELRCDPISGHTALYWYRQSLGQGLEFLIYFQGNSAPDKSGLPSDRFSAERTGGSVSTLTIQRTQQEDSAVYLCASSLGRQGRPTDTQYFGPGTRLTVL.

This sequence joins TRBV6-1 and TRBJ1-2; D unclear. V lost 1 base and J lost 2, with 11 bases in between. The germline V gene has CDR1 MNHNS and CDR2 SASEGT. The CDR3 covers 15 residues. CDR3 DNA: TGTGCCAGCAGTGAAGGCCCGGGGATGAACTATGGCTACACCTTC. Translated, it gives CASSEGPGMNYGYTF.

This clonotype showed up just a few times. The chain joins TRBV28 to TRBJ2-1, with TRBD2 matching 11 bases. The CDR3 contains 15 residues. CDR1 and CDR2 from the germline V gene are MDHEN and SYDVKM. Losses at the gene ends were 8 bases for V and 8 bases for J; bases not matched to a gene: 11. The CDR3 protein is CASWQPGTSGYEQFF. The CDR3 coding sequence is TGTGCCAGCTGGCAACCCGGGACTAGCGGCTATGAGCAGTTCTTC.

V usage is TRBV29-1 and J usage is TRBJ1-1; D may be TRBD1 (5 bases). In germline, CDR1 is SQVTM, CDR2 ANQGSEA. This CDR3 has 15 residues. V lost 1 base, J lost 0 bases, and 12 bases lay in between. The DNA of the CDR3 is TGCAGCGTTGAAGGACAGACACTGATGAACACTGAAGCTTTCTTT. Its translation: CSVEGQTLMNTEAFF.

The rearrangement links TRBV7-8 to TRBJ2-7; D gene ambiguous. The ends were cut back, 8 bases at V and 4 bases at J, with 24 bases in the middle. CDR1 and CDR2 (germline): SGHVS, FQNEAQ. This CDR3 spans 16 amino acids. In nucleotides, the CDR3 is TGTGCCAGCGGCCCCCCTAGTCCCCTCGTTGATTACGAGCAGTACTTC. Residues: CASGPPSPLVDYEQYF.

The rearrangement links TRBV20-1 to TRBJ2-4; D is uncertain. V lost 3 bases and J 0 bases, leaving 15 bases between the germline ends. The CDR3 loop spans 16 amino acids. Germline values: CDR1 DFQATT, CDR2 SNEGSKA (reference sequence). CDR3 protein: CSARGFADLAKNIQYF. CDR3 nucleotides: TGCAGTGCTAGGGGTTTCGCGGATCTAGCCAAAAACATTCAGTACTTC.

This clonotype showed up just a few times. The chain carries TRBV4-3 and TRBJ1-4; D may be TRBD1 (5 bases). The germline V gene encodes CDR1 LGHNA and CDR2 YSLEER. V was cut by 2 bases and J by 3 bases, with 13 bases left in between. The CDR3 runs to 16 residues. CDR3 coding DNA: TGCGCCAGCAGCCAAACGCCCCAGGGATCTAATGAAAAACTGTTTTTT. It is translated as CASSQTPQGSNEKLFF.

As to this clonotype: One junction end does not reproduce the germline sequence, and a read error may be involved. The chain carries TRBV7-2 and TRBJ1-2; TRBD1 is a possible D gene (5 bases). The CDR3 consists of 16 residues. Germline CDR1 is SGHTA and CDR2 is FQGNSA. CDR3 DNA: TGTGCCAGCGGCTTAGTCCGGACGGGGCTAGGGGATGGCTACACCTTC. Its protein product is CASGLVRTGLGDGYTF.

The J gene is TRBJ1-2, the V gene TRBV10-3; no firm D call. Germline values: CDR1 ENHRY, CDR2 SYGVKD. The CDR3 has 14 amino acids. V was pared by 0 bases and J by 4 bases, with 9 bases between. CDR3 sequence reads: CAISESLAAYGYTF. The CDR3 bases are TGTGCCATCAGTGAGTCGTTGGCAGCCTATGGCTACACCTTC.

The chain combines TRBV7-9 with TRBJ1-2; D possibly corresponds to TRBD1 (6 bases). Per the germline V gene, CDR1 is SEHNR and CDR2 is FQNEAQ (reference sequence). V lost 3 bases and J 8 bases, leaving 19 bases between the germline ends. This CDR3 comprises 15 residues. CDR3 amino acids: CASSFSTGAPEGYTF. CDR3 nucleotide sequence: TGTGCCAGCAGCTTTTCGACAGGCGCTCCAGAGGGCTACACCTTC.

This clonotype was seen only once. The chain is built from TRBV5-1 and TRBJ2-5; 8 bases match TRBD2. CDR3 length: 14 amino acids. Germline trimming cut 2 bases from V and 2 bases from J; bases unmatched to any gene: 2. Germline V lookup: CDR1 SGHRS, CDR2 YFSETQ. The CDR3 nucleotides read TGCGCCAGCAGCTTTGGGACTAGGCAAGAGACCCAGTACTTC. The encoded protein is CASSFGTRQETQYF.

DNA for the CDR3: TGTGCCAGCAGTTGGACCCTGTCGGCGCCCCAGCATTTT. It is translated as CASSWTLSAPQHF. V is TRBV28 and J is TRBJ1-5; D gene ambiguous. Trimming removed 4 bases at V and 9 bases at J, with 13 bases between. CDR1 MDHEN and CDR2 SYDVKM come from the germline V gene. The CDR3 runs to 13 residues.

CDR3 protein: CASSFDTGANVLTF. Here the CDR3 DNA reads TGCGCCAGCAGCTTCGATACTGGGGCCAACGTCCTGACTTTC. The gene calls are TRBV5-1 and TRBJ2-6; no definite D call. Trimming cost V 2 bases and J 2 bases, with 5 bases left between them. CDR1 and CDR2 (germline): SGHRS, YFSETQ. The CDR3 has 14 residues. The full variable domain, its missing parts supplied by reference TRBV5-1 and TRBJ2-6, is KAGVTQTPRYLIKTRGQQVTLSCSPISGHRSVSWYQQTPGQGLQFLFEYFSETQRNKGNFPGRFSGRQFSNSRSEMNVSTLELGDSALYLCASSFDTGANVLTFGAGSRLTVL.

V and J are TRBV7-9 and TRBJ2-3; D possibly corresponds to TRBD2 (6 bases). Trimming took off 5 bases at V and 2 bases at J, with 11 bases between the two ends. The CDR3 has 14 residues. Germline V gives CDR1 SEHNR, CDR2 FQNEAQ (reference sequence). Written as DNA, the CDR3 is TGTGCCAGCAGCCGTGGGAGGTTCACAGATACGCAGTATTTT. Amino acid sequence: CASSRGRFTDTQYF.

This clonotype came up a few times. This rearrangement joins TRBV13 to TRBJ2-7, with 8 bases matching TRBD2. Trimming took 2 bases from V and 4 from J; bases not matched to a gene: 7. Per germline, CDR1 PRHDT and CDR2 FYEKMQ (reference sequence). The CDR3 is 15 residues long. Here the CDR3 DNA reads TGTGCCAGCAGCTTACAACTAGCGGACGCTTACGAGCAGTACTTC. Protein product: CASSLQLADAYEQYF.

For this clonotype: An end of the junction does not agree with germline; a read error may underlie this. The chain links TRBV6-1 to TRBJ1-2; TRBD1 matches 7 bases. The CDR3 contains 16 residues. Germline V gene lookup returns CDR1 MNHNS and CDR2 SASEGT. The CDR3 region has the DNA TGTACCAGCATACGGCGACAGGGTGGTGATAACTATGGCTACACCTTC. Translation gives CTSIRRQGGDNYGYTF.

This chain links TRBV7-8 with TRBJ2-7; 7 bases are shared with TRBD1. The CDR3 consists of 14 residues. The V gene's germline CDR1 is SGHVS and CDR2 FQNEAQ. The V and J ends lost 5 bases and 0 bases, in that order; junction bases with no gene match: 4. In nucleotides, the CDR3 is TGTGCCAGCAGCGGGACAGTTAGCTCCTACGAGCAGTACTTC. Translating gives CASSGTVSSYEQYF.

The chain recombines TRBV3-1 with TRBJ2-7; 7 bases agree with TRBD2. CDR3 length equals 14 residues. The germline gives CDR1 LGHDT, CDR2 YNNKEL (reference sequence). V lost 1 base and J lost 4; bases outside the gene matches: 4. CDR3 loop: CASSQVVGGYEQYF. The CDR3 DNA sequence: TGTGCCAGCAGCCAAGTGGTGGGAGGGTACGAGCAGTACTTC.

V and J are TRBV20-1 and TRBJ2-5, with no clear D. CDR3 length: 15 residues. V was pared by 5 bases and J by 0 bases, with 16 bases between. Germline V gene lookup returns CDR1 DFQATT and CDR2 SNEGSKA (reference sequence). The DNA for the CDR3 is TGCAGTGCTCTTCACCCCGCTTTGGACCAAGAGACCCAGTACTTC. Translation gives CSALHPALDQETQYF.

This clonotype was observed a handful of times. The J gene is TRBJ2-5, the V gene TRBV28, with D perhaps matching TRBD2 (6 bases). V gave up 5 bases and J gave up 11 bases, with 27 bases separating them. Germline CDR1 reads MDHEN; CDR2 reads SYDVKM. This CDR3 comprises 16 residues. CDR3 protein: CASSPASASAGNEQYF. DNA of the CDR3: TGTGCCAGCAGTCCGGCTAGCGCCTCCGCGGGGAATGAGCAGTACTTC.